These T cell receptor beta chains were read from a single sample in a study of blood T cell repertoires in COVID-19. Clones were sequenced by immunoSEQ multiplex PCR, and TCRdb holds only the in-frame ones, with some missing. Of 70,000 or so clones listed, about nine tenths are singletons. The sample comprised peripheral blood. The receptors derive from a man in his 70s with active or convalescent COVID-19. Each CDR3 is given with its conserved first and last residue. The D gene is left open where the match is weak. The size entry is marked missing in some rows and otherwise reads once, few, many or a size class.

V gene,J gene,clone size,D gene,CDR3 protein,CDR3 DNA
TRBV6-5,TRBJ2-1,-,-,CASREAALYNEQFF,TGTGCCAGCAGGGAGGCGGCTCTCTACAATGAGCAGTTCTTC
TRBV7-2,TRBJ2-7,-,-,CASSLERVLGEQYF,TGTGCCAGCAGCTTAGAGCGAGTCCTGGGCGAGCAGTACTTC
TRBV9,TRBJ2-7,-,-,CASSVIPEGEQYF,TGTGCCAGCAGCGTTATTCCGGAGGGCGAGCAGTACTTC
TRBV9,TRBJ1-2,-,-,CASSLQDSLGAGYTF,TGTGCCAGCAGCCTCCAGGACAGCCTCGGGGCTGGCTACACCTTC
TRBV27,TRBJ2-3,-,TRBD2,CASSLYLAGGTDTQYF,TGTGCCAGCAGTTTATACTTAGCGGGAGGCACAGATACGCAGTATTTT
TRBV5-1,TRBJ2-7,-,-,CASSHPGGYEQYF,TGCGCCAGCAGCCACCCCGGGGGCTACGAGCAGTACTTC
TRBV27,TRBJ2-7,-,TRBD2,CASTLAGGGSYEQYF,TGTGCCAGCACCTTAGCGGGAGGGGGCTCCTACGAGCAGTACTTC
TRBV5-1,TRBJ2-5,-,-,CASSLGGATETQYF,TGCGCCAGCAGCTTGGGGGGAGCCACAGAGACCCAGTACTTC
TRBV18,TRBJ1-4,-,-,CASSSGSATNEKLFF,TGTGCCAGCTCATCTGGGAGCGCAACTAATGAAAAACTGTTTTTT
TRBV3-1/TRBV3-2,TRBJ1-6,-,-,CASSQAGISNSPLHF,TGTGCCAGCAGCCAAGCCGGGATATCTAATTCACCCCTCCACTTT
TRBV19,TRBJ1-5,-,-,CASSMGHSNQPQHF,TGTGCCAGTAGTATGGGACATAGCAATCAGCCCCAGCATTTT
TRBV5-1,TRBJ2-3,-,TRBD1,CASSSGQVLLTDTQYF,TGCGCCAGCAGCTCGGGACAGGTACTACTCACAGATACGCAGTATTTT
TRBV29-1,TRBJ2-1,once,-,CSVERLANYNEQFF,TGCAGCGTTGAGAGGCTAGCGAACTACAATGAGCAGTTCTTC
TRBV6-5,TRBJ2-1,-,TRBD2,CASSYWGSGRNNEQFF,TGTGCCAGCAGTTACTGGGGTAGCGGGAGGAACAATGAGCAGTTCTTC
TRBV7-3,TRBJ2-2,-,-,CASSPDFGTGELFF,TGTGCCAGCAGCCCCGATTTCGGCACCGGGGAGCTGTTTTTT
TRBV5-8,TRBJ1-1,-,-,CASSRGVGGNTEAFF,TGTGCCAGCAGCCGGGGGGTGGGAGGTAACACTGAAGCTTTCTTT
TRBV4-2,TRBJ1-4,few,TRBD1,CASSQERTGGVKLFF,TGTGCCAGCAGCCAAGAAAGGACAGGTGGTGTAAAACTGTTTTTT
TRBV3-1/TRBV3-2,TRBJ2-2,-,TRBD1,CASSQVQGAVGELFF,TGTGCCAGCAGCCAAGTCCAGGGGGCGGTCGGGGAGCTGTTTTTT
TRBV7-8,TRBJ2-1,-,-,CASSLDPESYNEQFF,TGTGCCAGCAGCCTCGATCCAGAAAGCTACAATGAGCAGTTCTTC